This T cell receptor (beta chain) comes out of a study of identifying expanded T cells in peripheral blood. This CDR3 has 15 amino acids. Trimming at V came to 3 bases and at J to 7 bases, leaving 8 bases not matched to a gene. The germline gives CDR1 MDHEN, CDR2 SYDVKM. This clone was detected a few times. The antigen remains undetermined. This table comes from immunoSEQ multiplex PCR, and its TCRdb copy is limited to in-frame clones, with some not included. This sample carries around 68,000 clones, more than 75% of them seen once, and the ten largest clones take roughly 4.5%. Notes on the study in general: Technical replicates showed roughly 1.2 changed clones; approximately 2 weeks about 16; four weeks 19. Approximately two-week clone count variance significantly increased as total template count grew.

Healthy donors had no documented immune events, such as infections, while sampled. Specimen: blood. This chain uses TRBV28 with TRBJ1-5; 8 nucleotides match TRBD1. This sequence was found in a person between 18 and 69 years old in good health. This CDR3 reads CASSFLDRGRQPQHF. CDR3 in DNA: TGTGCCAGCAGTTTCCTTGACAGGGGAAGACAGCCCCAGCATTTT. Filled out from reference TRBV28 and TRBJ1-5, the complete variable domain reads DVKVTQSSRYLVKRTGEKVFLECVQDMDHENMFWYRQDPGLGLRLIYFSYDVKMKEKGDIPEGYSVSREKKERFSLILESASTNQTSMYLCASSFLDRGRQPQHFGDGTRLSIL.